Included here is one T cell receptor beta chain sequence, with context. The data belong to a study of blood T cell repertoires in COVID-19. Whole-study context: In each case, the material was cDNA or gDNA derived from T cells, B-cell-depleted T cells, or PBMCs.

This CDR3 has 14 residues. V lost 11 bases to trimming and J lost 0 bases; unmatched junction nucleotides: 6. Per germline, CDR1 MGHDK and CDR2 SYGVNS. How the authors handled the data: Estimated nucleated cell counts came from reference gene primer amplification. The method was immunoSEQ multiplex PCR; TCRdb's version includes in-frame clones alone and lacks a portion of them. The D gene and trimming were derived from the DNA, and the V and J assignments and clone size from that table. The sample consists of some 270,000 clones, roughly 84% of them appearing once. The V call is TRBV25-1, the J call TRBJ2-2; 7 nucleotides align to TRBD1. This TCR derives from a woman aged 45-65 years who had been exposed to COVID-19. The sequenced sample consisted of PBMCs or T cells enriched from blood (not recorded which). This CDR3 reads CASRGTANTGELFF. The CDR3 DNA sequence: TGTGCCTCCCGAGGGACAGCGAACACCGGGGAGCTGTTTTTT.